These T cell receptor beta chains were read from a single sample in a study of T cells expressing NK-cell markers. TCRdb re-called the 5' RACE reads; every CDR3 protein appears as one record, without DNA. Here the sample table reports 350,000 to 450,000 distinct CDR3 sequences. The sample taken for sequencing was blood T cells: a sorted CD56 or NKG2C T cell subset, CD4+ or CD8+ T cells, or bulk PBMC T cells (not recorded which). The receptors shown here come from a man aged 18 to 70 in good health. Both conserved end residues are part of each CDR3. Each record gives: J gene, V gene, clone size, CDR3 length, CDR3 protein. Some rows have no size entry. The others give once, few or many, or a class for an expanded clone.

j_gene: TRBJ2-3
v_gene: TRBV4-2
abundance: NA
len: 15
CDR3aa: CASSQDGRSTDTQYF

j_gene: TRBJ2-3
v_gene: TRBV12-3/TRBV12-4
abundance: medium-sized
len: 15
CDR3aa: CASDMWDPPGDTQYF

j_gene: TRBJ1-5
v_gene: TRBV5-1
abundance: NA
len: 15
CDR3aa: CASSLGHNSNQPQHF

j_gene: TRBJ2-5
v_gene: TRBV28
abundance: NA
len: 15
CDR3aa: CASGLASGGRETQYF

j_gene: TRBJ2-4
v_gene: TRBV7-9
abundance: NA
len: 13
CDR3aa: CASSFGGPDVQYF

j_gene: TRBJ1-1
v_gene: TRBV12-3/TRBV12-4
abundance: NA
len: 14
CDR3aa: CASSLIGGVNEAFF

j_gene: TRBJ2-5
v_gene: TRBV6-1
abundance: NA
len: 13
CDR3aa: CASGAGTVGTQYF

j_gene: TRBJ2-7
v_gene: TRBV29-1
abundance: NA
len: 14
CDR3aa: CSVGHGQGAYEQYF

j_gene: TRBJ2-3
v_gene: TRBV12-3/TRBV12-4
abundance: NA
len: 13
CDR3aa: CASSLILRRTQYF

j_gene: TRBJ2-2
v_gene: TRBV6-5
abundance: NA
len: 16
CDR3aa: CASSYSRRGVTGELFF

j_gene: TRBJ1-4
v_gene: TRBV25-1
abundance: NA
len: 15
CDR3aa: CASSDRGAGPEKLFF

j_gene: TRBJ2-3
v_gene: TRBV4-2
abundance: NA
len: 14
CDR3aa: CASRSQRTTDTQYF

j_gene: TRBJ2-5
v_gene: TRBV5-6
abundance: NA
len: 18
CDR3aa: CASSLVLGSGGAGETQYF

j_gene: TRBJ2-1
v_gene: TRBV20-1
abundance: NA
len: 14
CDR3aa: CSAPKQGAGNEQFF

j_gene: TRBJ1-1
v_gene: TRBV27
abundance: NA
len: 13
CDR3aa: CASSLRGLTEAFF

j_gene: TRBJ1-5
v_gene: TRBV27
abundance: NA
len: 13
CDR3aa: CASSLRGGGQEHF

j_gene: TRBJ1-1
v_gene: TRBV6-1
abundance: NA
len: 15
CDR3aa: CASTTRRQGNTEAFF

j_gene: TRBJ1-1
v_gene: TRBV18
abundance: NA
len: 16
CDR3aa: CASSPRPDRARTEAFF

j_gene: TRBJ1-5
v_gene: TRBV18
abundance: NA
len: 16
CDR3aa: CASSPGVGSSNQPQHF

j_gene: TRBJ2-1
v_gene: TRBV12-3/TRBV12-4
abundance: NA
len: 15
CDR3aa: CASSPRQGSYNEQFF

j_gene: TRBJ2-1
v_gene: TRBV24-1
abundance: NA
len: 14
CDR3aa: CATSDGPSGNEQFF

j_gene: TRBJ1-1
v_gene: TRBV19
abundance: NA
len: 15
CDR3aa: CASRRGGRIGTEAFF

j_gene: TRBJ2-1
v_gene: TRBV7-2
abundance: NA
len: 15
CDR3aa: CASSLHGQGLAEQFF

j_gene: TRBJ2-7
v_gene: TRBV30
abundance: NA
len: 15
CDR3aa: CAWSSPDRAKYEQYF

j_gene: TRBJ2-1
v_gene: TRBV29-1
abundance: NA
len: 15
CDR3aa: CSVDGVQAPYNEQFF

j_gene: TRBJ2-1
v_gene: TRBV20-1
abundance: NA
len: 17
CDR3aa: CSAKTSGGAGSYNEQFF

j_gene: TRBJ2-5
v_gene: TRBV20-1
abundance: NA
len: 14
CDR3aa: CSATDRVLGETQYF

j_gene: TRBJ2-3
v_gene: TRBV9
abundance: NA
len: 19
CDR3aa: CASSAPPGRGGLSTDTQYF

j_gene: TRBJ2-3
v_gene: TRBV3-1
abundance: NA
len: 15
CDR3aa: CASSQERGNSGTQYF

j_gene: TRBJ2-5
v_gene: TRBV14
abundance: NA
len: 19
CDR3aa: CASSQESRLALSGAETQYF

j_gene: TRBJ1-1
v_gene: TRBV5-1
abundance: NA
len: 16
CDR3aa: CASRSYLDPSEAEAFF

j_gene: TRBJ1-2
v_gene: TRBV19
abundance: NA
len: 14
CDR3aa: CASTAPDRVYGYTF